Listed below are T cell receptor beta chains from one sample, sequenced in a study of molecular identifiers for immune sequencing clone quantification. In TCRdb, the PCR reads were re-called with MiXCR into one record per CDR3 protein. Among nearly 650,000 distinct CDR3 sequences listed, around 25% were seen once. The sample consisted of naive CD8+ T cells from blood, with Jurkat cell RNA spiked in. Every receptor here comes from a human donor in good health. Some libraries in this study had Jurkat cell RNA spiked in. Both conserved end residues are part of each CDR3. D genes are given only for firm matches. Some rows mark clone size as missing; the rest say once, few, many or name a class of expanded clone.

d_gene: .
v_gene: TRBV9
abundance: .
j_gene: TRBJ2-3
CDR3aa: CASSVGGSADTQYF
CDR3nt: TGTGCCAGCAGCGTAGGAGGGAGTGCAGATACGCAGTATTTT

d_gene: .
v_gene: TRBV21-1
abundance: many
j_gene: TRBJ2-5
CDR3aa: CASSKATRQETQYF
CDR3nt: TGTGCCAGCAGCAAAGCGACTAGACAAGAGACCCAGTACTTC

d_gene: .
v_gene: TRBV29-1
abundance: few
j_gene: TRBJ2-2
CDR3aa: CAGQTNTGELFF
CDR3nt: TGCGCGGGACAGACGAACACCGGGGAGCTGTTTTTT

d_gene: .
v_gene: TRBV5-5
abundance: many
j_gene: TRBJ2-7
CDR3aa: CASSFRGYEQYF
CDR3nt: TGTGCCAGCAGTTTTCGGGGATACGAGCAGTACTTC

d_gene: .
v_gene: TRBV30
abundance: few
j_gene: TRBJ1-2
CDR3aa: CAWARQGEPGYTF
CDR3nt: TGTGCCTGGGCCCGGCAGGGCGAGCCTGGCTACACCTTC

d_gene: .
v_gene: TRBV6-5
abundance: many
j_gene: TRBJ2-6
CDR3aa: CASSYGGSSGANVLTF
CDR3nt: TGTGCCAGCAGTTACGGAGGAAGCTCTGGGGCCAACGTCCTGACTTTC

d_gene: .
v_gene: TRBV4-2
abundance: many
j_gene: TRBJ1-4
CDR3aa: CASSQVRIRVGVGEKLFF
CDR3nt: TGTGCCAGCAGCCAAGTACGGATTAGGGTCGGGGTTGGCGAAAAACTGTTTTTT

d_gene: .
v_gene: TRBV16
abundance: many
j_gene: TRBJ1-2
CDR3aa: CASSRVTVPAEGYTF
CDR3nt: TGTGCCAGCAGCCGGGTGACAGTCCCCGCCGAGGGCTACACCTTC

d_gene: .
v_gene: TRBV9
abundance: .
j_gene: TRBJ2-3
CDR3aa: CASSGDLNTQYF
CDR3nt: TGTGCCAGCAGCGGGGATCTGAATACGCAGTATTTT

d_gene: .
v_gene: TRBV19
abundance: few
j_gene: TRBJ2-3
CDR3aa: CASSGWTETDTQYF
CDR3nt: TGTGCCAGTAGTGGATGGACAGAAACAGATACGCAGTATTTT

d_gene: TRBD2
v_gene: TRBV3-1
abundance: many
j_gene: TRBJ2-6
CDR3aa: CASSPQLARGANVLTF
CDR3nt: TGTGCCAGCAGCCCACAACTAGCGCGCGGGGCCAACGTCCTGACTTTC

d_gene: TRBD1
v_gene: TRBV14
abundance: many
j_gene: TRBJ1-4
CDR3aa: CASSLSDRVLEKLFF
CDR3nt: TGTGCCAGCAGCCTTTCCGACAGGGTTCTCGAAAAACTGTTTTTT

d_gene: TRBD2
v_gene: TRBV10-2
abundance: .
j_gene: TRBJ2-3
CDR3aa: CAGRLAGGLSTDTQYF
CDR3nt: TGCGCCGGCAGGCTAGCGGGGGGGCTTAGCACAGATACGCAGTATTTT

d_gene: .
v_gene: TRBV27
abundance: many
j_gene: TRBJ1-1
CDR3aa: CASSSPGQMLEAFF
CDR3nt: TGTGCCAGCAGTTCTCCGGGACAAATGTTGGAAGCTTTCTTT

d_gene: .
v_gene: TRBV7-3
abundance: many
j_gene: TRBJ2-2
CDR3aa: CASSSDSSGELFF
CDR3nt: TGTGCCAGCAGCTCCGACTCATCCGGGGAGCTGTTTTTT

d_gene: .
v_gene: TRBV21-1
abundance: .
j_gene: TRBJ1-5
CDR3aa: CASSTGRRIVSNQPQHF
CDR3nt: TGTGCCAGCAGCACGGGACGAAGGATCGTTAGCAATCAGCCCCAGCATTTT

d_gene: .
v_gene: TRBV2
abundance: once
j_gene: TRBJ2-2
CDR3aa: CASRGGAGACGELFF
CDR3nt: TGTGCCAGCAGAGGGGGGGCAGGGGCCTGCGGGGAGCTGTTTTTT

d_gene: TRBD2
v_gene: TRBV7-9
abundance: few
j_gene: TRBJ2-5
CDR3aa: CASGPAGVEETQYF
CDR3nt: TGTGCCAGCGGCCCAGCGGGGGTCGAAGAGACCCAGTACTTC

d_gene: TRBD1
v_gene: TRBV4-3
abundance: few
j_gene: TRBJ2-4
CDR3aa: CASSQTSQGDQNIQYF
CDR3nt: TGCGCCAGCAGCCAAACCTCCCAGGGGGATCAAAACATTCAGTACTTC

d_gene: .
v_gene: TRBV28
abundance: .
j_gene: TRBJ2-6
CDR3aa: CASSLLEVSSVANVLTF
CDR3nt: TGTGCCAGCAGTTTATTGGAGGTGAGCTCTGTGGCCAACGTCCTGACTTTC

d_gene: TRBD1
v_gene: TRBV15
abundance: many
j_gene: TRBJ1-1
CDR3aa: CATSKGQENTEAFF
CDR3nt: TGTGCCACCAGCAAAGGACAGGAGAACACTGAAGCTTTCTTT

d_gene: TRBD2
v_gene: TRBV11-2
abundance: .
j_gene: TRBJ2-3
CDR3aa: CASSLERELAGATDTQYF
CDR3nt: TGTGCCAGCAGCTTAGAGAGGGAACTAGCGGGAGCCACAGATACGCAGTATTTT

d_gene: .
v_gene: TRBV28
abundance: .
j_gene: TRBJ2-2
CDR3aa: CASSLWQHNTGELFF
CDR3nt: TGTGCCAGCAGTTTATGGCAACATAACACCGGGGAGCTGTTTTTT

d_gene: .
v_gene: TRBV5-1
abundance: many
j_gene: TRBJ2-7
CDR3aa: CASGGDTYYEQYF
CDR3nt: TGCGCCAGCGGAGGGGACACGTACTACGAGCAGTACTTC

d_gene: .
v_gene: TRBV28
abundance: few
j_gene: TRBJ1-2
CDR3aa: CASSPVRDYGYTF
CDR3nt: TGTGCCAGCAGTCCGGTCCGGGACTATGGCTACACCTTC

d_gene: .
v_gene: TRBV6-5
abundance: many
j_gene: TRBJ1-4
CDR3aa: CASRDATNEKLFF
CDR3nt: TGTGCCAGCAGGGACGCAACTAATGAAAAACTGTTTTTT

d_gene: .
v_gene: TRBV6-5
abundance: .
j_gene: TRBJ1-3
CDR3aa: CTTEAGNTIYF
CDR3nt: TGTACCACCGAGGCTGGAAACACCATATATTTT

d_gene: .
v_gene: TRBV6-1
abundance: many
j_gene: TRBJ1-1
CDR3aa: CASSEGGNTEAFF
CDR3nt: TGTGCCAGCAGTGAAGGGGGTAACACTGAAGCTTTCTTT

d_gene: .
v_gene: TRBV6-5
abundance: few
j_gene: TRBJ2-6
CDR3aa: CASSRTNRDSGANVLTF
CDR3nt: TGTGCCAGCAGTCGAACTAACAGGGACTCTGGGGCCAACGTCCTGACTTTC

d_gene: TRBD2
v_gene: TRBV30
abundance: many
j_gene: TRBJ2-3
CDR3aa: CAWTSGFDSTDTQYF
CDR3nt: TGTGCCTGGACTAGCGGCTTTGATAGCACAGATACGCAGTATTTT

d_gene: .
v_gene: TRBV12-3/TRBV12-4
abundance: .
j_gene: TRBJ1-3
CDR3aa: CASSSSGTGGNTIYF
CDR3nt: TGTGCCAGCAGTTCATCCGGGACGGGGGGAAACACCATATATTTT

d_gene: TRBD1
v_gene: TRBV18
abundance: many
j_gene: TRBJ2-1
CDR3aa: CASSPPLPGQGSYNEQFF
CDR3nt: TGTGCCAGCTCACCACCCCTCCCTGGACAGGGCTCCTACAATGAGCAGTTCTTC

d_gene: TRBD2
v_gene: TRBV4-3
abundance: .
j_gene: TRBJ2-7
CDR3aa: CASSQDKGLASYEQYF
CDR3nt: TGCGCCAGCAGCCAAGATAAAGGACTAGCGAGCTACGAGCAGTACTTC

d_gene: .
v_gene: TRBV4-2
abundance: few
j_gene: TRBJ2-1
CDR3aa: CASREADWNEQFF
CDR3nt: TGTGCCAGCAGAGAAGCTGACTGGAATGAGCAGTTCTTC

d_gene: .
v_gene: TRBV28
abundance: many
j_gene: TRBJ2-7
CDR3aa: CASTPGPYEQYF
CDR3nt: TGTGCCAGCACCCCGGGCCCCTACGAGCAGTACTTC

d_gene: TRBD2
v_gene: TRBV4-3
abundance: few
j_gene: TRBJ2-3
CDR3aa: CASSQDSAGLSTDTQYF
CDR3nt: TGCGCCAGCAGCCAAGATTCAGCGGGGCTTAGCACAGATACGCAGTATTTT

d_gene: .
v_gene: TRBV3-1
abundance: many
j_gene: TRBJ1-1
CDR3aa: CASSQVLGDTKDEAFF
CDR3nt: TGTGCCAGCAGCCAAGTGCTCGGGGACACAAAAGATGAAGCTTTCTTT

d_gene: .
v_gene: TRBV3-1
abundance: few
j_gene: TRBJ1-1
CDR3aa: CASSQAGLTTEAFF
CDR3nt: TGTGCCAGCAGCCAAGCGGGGCTGACCACTGAAGCTTTCTTT

d_gene: TRBD1
v_gene: TRBV5-4
abundance: .
j_gene: TRBJ1-1
CDR3aa: CASSFSGQGGTEAFF
CDR3nt: TGTGCCAGCAGCTTTTCAGGACAGGGGGGAACTGAAGCTTTCTTT

d_gene: .
v_gene: TRBV6-5
abundance: many
j_gene: TRBJ1-4
CDR3aa: CASSLTGPATNEKLFF
CDR3nt: TGTGCCAGCAGTTTAACCGGCCCTGCAACTAATGAAAAACTGTTTTTT

d_gene: .
v_gene: TRBV7-2
abundance: many
j_gene: TRBJ2-3
CDR3aa: CASIPLATGVLDTQYF
CDR3nt: TGTGCCAGCATTCCCCTGGCTACCGGAGTCCTGGATACGCAGTATTTT

d_gene: TRBD2
v_gene: TRBV20-1
abundance: many
j_gene: TRBJ2-1
CDR3aa: CSARDSGLAGINEQFF
CDR3nt: TGCAGTGCTAGAGATTCCGGACTAGCGGGAATTAATGAGCAGTTCTTC

d_gene: TRBD1
v_gene: TRBV20-1
abundance: few
j_gene: TRBJ1-1
CDR3aa: CSASWDRGTEAFF
CDR3nt: TGCAGTGCTAGTTGGGACAGGGGTACTGAAGCTTTCTTT

d_gene: TRBD2
v_gene: TRBV11-1
abundance: few
j_gene: TRBJ2-3
CDR3aa: CAIGTPPGGAQYF
CDR3nt: TGTGCCATCGGGACTCCGCCGGGGGGAGCGCAGTATTTT

d_gene: .
v_gene: TRBV28
abundance: .
j_gene: TRBJ1-1
CDR3aa: CASSLTRMNTEAFF
CDR3nt: TGTGCCAGCAGTTTGACCAGAATGAACACTGAAGCTTTCTTT

d_gene: TRBD1
v_gene: TRBV4-3
abundance: few
j_gene: TRBJ2-7
CDR3aa: CASSQDFPGTGGIYEQYF
CDR3nt: TGCGCCAGCAGCCAAGACTTCCCCGGGACAGGGGGAATCTACGAGCAGTACTTC

d_gene: .
v_gene: TRBV28
abundance: many
j_gene: TRBJ2-7
CDR3aa: CASSFGLPGAYEQYF
CDR3nt: TGTGCCAGCAGTTTCGGGCTACCTGGGGCCTACGAGCAGTACTTC

d_gene: TRBD1
v_gene: TRBV2
abundance: few
j_gene: TRBJ1-2
CDR3aa: CASRGTGPNYGYTF
CDR3nt: TGTGCCAGCAGGGGGACAGGTCCTAACTATGGCTACACCTTC

d_gene: .
v_gene: TRBV19
abundance: .
j_gene: TRBJ2-1
CDR3aa: CASSMGSGPYNEQFF
CDR3nt: TGTGCCAGTAGTATGGGATCAGGTCCATACAATGAGCAGTTCTTC

d_gene: TRBD2
v_gene: TRBV29-1
abundance: many
j_gene: TRBJ2-3
CDR3aa: CSVRGSSGTSTDTQYF
CDR3nt: TGCAGCGTGCGGGGGTCGAGCGGGACTAGCACAGATACGCAGTATTTT